Sequencing of this T cell receptor beta chain was carried out in a study of PD-L1 blockade in urothelial cancer. Generated by immunoSEQ multiplex PCR, the TCRdb table keeps only in-frame clones and is missing some. The data hold 38,000 or so clones, with more than 80% observed a single time. CDR3 length: 18 residues. CDR1 is MDHEN and CDR2 is SYDVKM in the germline V gene. V lost 3 bases, J lost 2 bases, and 15 bases stayed unmatched. Only one count was recorded for this clone. Indicated time point: peripheral blood 6 weeks after treatment start. The sample consisted of PBMCs, taken around atezolizumab (anti-PD-L1) treatment. The sequence came from a man aged 40-55 years with urothelial cancer. V gene TRBV28 combines with J gene TRBJ2-7; 8 nucleotides line up with TRBD2. This chain's CDR3 is CASSFPTISSGSPYEQYF. The DNA for the CDR3 is TGTGCCAGCAGTTTCCCCACGATTAGCAGCGGGAGCCCCTACGAGCAGTACTTC.